The T cell receptor (beta chain) described here comes from a study of blood T cell repertoires in COVID-19. Looking at the study overall: Material from acute and convalescent COVID-19 was sourced from the United States, Italy and Spain. The analysed material was cDNA or gDNA that came from T cells, B-cell-depleted T cells, or PBMCs.

Authors' methods: It was from reference gene primer amplification that nucleated cell counts were estimated. Sequenced by immunoSEQ multiplex PCR; TCRdb stores in-frame clones only, minus some. V and J calls plus clone size are reproduced from that table; the DNA served to infer D and trimming. This table has 270,000 or so clones, 90% appearing once. The CDR3 contains 15 residues. The germline gives CDR1 LGHNA, CDR2 YNFKEQ. J was trimmed by 1 base and V by 3 bases; bases with no gene match: 1. What was sequenced was peripheral blood. This TCR derives from a woman aged 60 to 75 with COVID-19, enrolled during active disease. The rearrangement joins TRBV4-2 to TRBJ1-1; 11 nucleotides agree with TRBD1. As DNA, the CDR3 is TGTGCCAGCAGCCAGGGGACAGGGGGGAACACTGAAGCTTTCTTT. The encoded protein is CASSQGTGGNTEAFF.